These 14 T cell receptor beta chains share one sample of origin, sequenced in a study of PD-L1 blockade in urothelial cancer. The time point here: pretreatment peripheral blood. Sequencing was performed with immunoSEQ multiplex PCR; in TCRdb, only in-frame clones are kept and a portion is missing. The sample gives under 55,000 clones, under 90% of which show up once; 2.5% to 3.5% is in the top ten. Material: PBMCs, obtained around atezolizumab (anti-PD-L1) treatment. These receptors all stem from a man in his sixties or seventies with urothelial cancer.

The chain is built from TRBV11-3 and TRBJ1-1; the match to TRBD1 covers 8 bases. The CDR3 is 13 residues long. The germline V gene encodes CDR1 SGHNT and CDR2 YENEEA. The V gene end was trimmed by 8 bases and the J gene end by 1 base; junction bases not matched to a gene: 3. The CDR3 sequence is CASSGQENTEAFF. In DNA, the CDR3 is TGTGCCAGCTCGGGACAGGAGAACACTGAAGCTTTCTTT.

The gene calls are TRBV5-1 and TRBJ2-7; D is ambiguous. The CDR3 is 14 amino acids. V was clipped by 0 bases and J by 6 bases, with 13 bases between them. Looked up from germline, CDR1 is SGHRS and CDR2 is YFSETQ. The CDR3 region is CASSLGDTAVEQYF. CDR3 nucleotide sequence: TGCGCCAGCAGCTTGGGAGACACGGCCGTCGAGCAGTACTTC.

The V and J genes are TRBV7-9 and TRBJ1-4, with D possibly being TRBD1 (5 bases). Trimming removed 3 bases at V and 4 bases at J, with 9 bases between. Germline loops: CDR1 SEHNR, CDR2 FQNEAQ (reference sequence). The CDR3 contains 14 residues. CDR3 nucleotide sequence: TGTGCCAGCAGCTTGGACATAAATAATGAAAAACTGTTTTTT. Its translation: CASSLDINNEKLFF.

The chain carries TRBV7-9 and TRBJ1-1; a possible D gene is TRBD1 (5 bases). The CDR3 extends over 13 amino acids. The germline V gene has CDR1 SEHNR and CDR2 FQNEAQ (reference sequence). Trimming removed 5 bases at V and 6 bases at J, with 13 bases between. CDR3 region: CASSASGGSEAFF. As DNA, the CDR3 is TGTGCCAGCAGCGCCAGCGGGGGTTCTGAAGCTTTCTTT. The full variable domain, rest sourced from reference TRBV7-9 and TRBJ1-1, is DTGVSQNPRHKITKRGQNVTFRCDPISEHNRLYWYRQTLGQGPEFLTYFQNEAQLEKSRLLSDRFSAERPKGSFSTLEIQRTEQGDSAMYLCASSASGGSEAFFGQGTRLTVV.

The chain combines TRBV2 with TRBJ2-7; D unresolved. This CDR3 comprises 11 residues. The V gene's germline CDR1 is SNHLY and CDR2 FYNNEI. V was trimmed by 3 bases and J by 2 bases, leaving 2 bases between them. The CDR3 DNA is TGTGCCAGCAGTGATACCTACGAGCAGTACTTC. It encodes CASSDTYEQYF.

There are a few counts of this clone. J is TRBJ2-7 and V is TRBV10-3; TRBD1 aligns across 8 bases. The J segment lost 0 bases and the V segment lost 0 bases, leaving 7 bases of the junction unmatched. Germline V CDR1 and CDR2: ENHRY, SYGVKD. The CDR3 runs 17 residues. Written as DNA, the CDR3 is TGTGCCATCAGTGAGTCCGGACAGGGCACGAGCTCCTACGAGCAGTACTTC. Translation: CAISESGQGTSSYEQYF.

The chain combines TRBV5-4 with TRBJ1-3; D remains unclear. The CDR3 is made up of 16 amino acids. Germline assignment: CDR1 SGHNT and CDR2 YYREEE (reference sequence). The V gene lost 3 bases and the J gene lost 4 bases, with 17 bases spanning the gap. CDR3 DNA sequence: TGTGCCAGCAGCTCCGACTTGATAAATACCGGAAACACCATATATTTT. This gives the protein CASSSDLINTGNTIYF.

The CDR3 protein is CASSQLQGNTEAFF. As DNA, the CDR3 is TGTGCCAGCAGCCAATTACAGGGAAACACTGAAGCTTTCTTT. The gene calls are TRBV14 and TRBJ1-1, with a possible D match to TRBD1 (6 bases). Per germline, CDR1 SGHDN and CDR2 FVKESK. V lost 2 bases and J lost 2, with 9 bases in between. This CDR3 contains 14 residues.

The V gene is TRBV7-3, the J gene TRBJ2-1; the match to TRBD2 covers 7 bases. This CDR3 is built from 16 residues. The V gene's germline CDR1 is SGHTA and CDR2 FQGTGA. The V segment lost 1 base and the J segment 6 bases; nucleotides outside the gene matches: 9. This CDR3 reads CASSLRGGAGFNEQFF. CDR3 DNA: TGTGCCAGCAGCTTAAGGGGAGGGGCGGGTTTCAATGAGCAGTTCTTC.

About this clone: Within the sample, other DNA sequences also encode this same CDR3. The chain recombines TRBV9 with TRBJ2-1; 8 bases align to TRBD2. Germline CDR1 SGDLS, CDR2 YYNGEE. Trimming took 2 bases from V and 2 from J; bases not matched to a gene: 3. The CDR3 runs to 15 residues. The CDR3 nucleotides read TGTGCCAGCAGCGTCGGAGCGGGGGCCTACAATGAGCAGTTCTTC. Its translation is CASSVGAGAYNEQFF.

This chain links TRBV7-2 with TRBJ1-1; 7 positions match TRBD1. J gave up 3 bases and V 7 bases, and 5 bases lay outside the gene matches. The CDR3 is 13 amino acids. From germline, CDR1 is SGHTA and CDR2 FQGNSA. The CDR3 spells CASIRDRYTEAFF. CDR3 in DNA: TGTGCCAGCATCCGGGACAGATACACTGAAGCTTTCTTT.

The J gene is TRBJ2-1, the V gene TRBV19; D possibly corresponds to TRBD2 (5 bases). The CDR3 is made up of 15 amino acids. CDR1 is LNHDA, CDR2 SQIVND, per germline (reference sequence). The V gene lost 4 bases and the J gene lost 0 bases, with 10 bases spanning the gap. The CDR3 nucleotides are TGTGCCAGTAGTAGGACTCGAAGCTCCTACAATGAGCAGTTCTTC. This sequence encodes CASSRTRSSYNEQFF.

The CDR3 DNA sequence: TGTGCCAGCAGCTCCGGGACAGGACTGAACTATGGCTACACCTTC. Translated, it gives CASSSGTGLNYGYTF. V and J are TRBV7-6 and TRBJ1-2, with 8 bases fitting TRBD1. From germline, CDR1 is SGHVS and CDR2 FNYEAQ. This CDR3 contains 15 residues. The V segment lost 4 bases and the J segment 2 bases; nucleotides outside the gene matches: 6.

The CDR3: CASSGLADLTAREQFF. CDR3 DNA: TGTGCCAGCAGCGGACTAGCGGACCTCACAGCCCGTGAGCAGTTCTTC. The chain combines TRBV9 with TRBJ2-1; TRBD2 matches at 9 bases. CDR1 and CDR2 (germline): SGDLS, YYNGEE. This CDR3 contains 16 residues. Unmatched junction bases numbered 13, after V lost 3 bases and J lost 9 bases.